The 19 T cell receptor beta chains below were found in one sample sequenced in a study of T cell responses to AZD1222 COVID-19 vaccine. The repertoire was sequenced with immunoSEQ multiplex PCR; TCRdb's copy has only in-frame clones and lacks some. The sample consists of around 84,000 clones, roughly 86% of them appearing once. Sequenced material: peripheral blood, taken on day 0 of AZD1222 vaccination. These receptors were collected from an adult in good health.

The V and J genes are TRBV7-2 and TRBJ2-2, with a possible D match to TRBD2 (6 bases). This CDR3 contains 14 residues. V gave up 1 base and J gave up 7 bases, with 10 bases separating them. Germline CDR1 and CDR2: SGHTA and FQGNSA. This CDR3 is CASSLVRGGGELFF. In DNA, the CDR3 is TGTGCCAGCAGCTTAGTGCGGGGAGGCGGGGAGCTGTTTTTT.

This clone was recorded a few times. V is TRBV19 and J is TRBJ1-3; a weak D match, TRBD1 (5 bases). The CDR3 is made up of 16 amino acids. V lost 3 bases and J lost 0, with 12 bases in between. Germline values: CDR1 LNHDA, CDR2 SQIVND (reference sequence). The CDR3 loop reads CASSMKGSSSGNTIYF. The CDR3 nucleotides read TGTGCCAGTAGTATGAAGGGGTCGAGCTCTGGAAACACCATATATTTT.

The CDR3 loop is CASSYSGTGGSSGNTIYF. In DNA, the CDR3 is TGCGCCAGCAGCTACTCCGGGACAGGGGGTAGCTCTGGAAACACCATATATTTT. V and J are TRBV5-1 and TRBJ1-3, with 11 bases matching TRBD1. The CDR3 loop spans 18 amino acids. V lost 3 bases and J lost 0; bases outside the gene matches: 8. Germline-derived CDR1 and CDR2 are SGHRS and YFSETQ.

Turning to this clone: One end of the junction is discordant with germline, which a read error may explain. The chain carries TRBV10-1 and TRBJ2-7; 13 bases match TRBD2. Germline values: CDR1 WNHNN, CDR2 SYGVQD (reference sequence). The length of the CDR3 is 15 residues. The chain's CDR3 is CVSSKGLAGSYEQYF. The CDR3 DNA is TGCGTCAGCAGTAAGGGACTAGCGGGATCCTACGAGCAGTACTTC.

This chain links TRBV13 with TRBJ2-1, with 8 bases that match TRBD1. V shed 4 bases, J shed 7 bases, and the junction held 12 bases outside the gene matches. The CDR3 sequence is 16 residues long. CDR1 and CDR2 (germline): PRHDT, FYEKMQ (reference sequence). The CDR3 sequence: CASSSRTGWGTNEQFF. The CDR3 nucleotides are TGTGCCAGCAGCTCCCGGACAGGGTGGGGGACGAATGAGCAGTTCTTC. Looking up the rest from reference TRBV13 and TRBJ2-1 gives the full variable domain: AAGVIQSPRHLIKEKRETATLKCYPIPRHDTVYWYQQGPGQDPQFLISFYEKMQSDKGSIPDRFSAQQFSDYHSELNMSSLELGDSALYFCASSSRTGWGTNEQFFGPGTRLTVL.

This chain joins TRBV28 and TRBJ1-1, with D perhaps TRBD1 (5 bases). Trimming took off 2 bases at V and 3 bases at J, with 22 bases between the two ends. CDR1 is MDHEN, CDR2 SYDVKM, per germline. The CDR3 loop spans 18 amino acids. CDR3 sequence: CASSLVRQWGELDTEAFF. CDR3 nucleotides: TGTGCCAGCAGTTTAGTCCGGCAGTGGGGGGAGTTGGACACTGAAGCTTTCTTT.

Only a few counts were recorded for this clone. CDR3 residues: CASSLQTAYEQYF. The DNA for the CDR3 is TGTGCCAGCAGCTTGCAGACGGCCTACGAGCAGTACTTC. The chain carries TRBV11-2 and TRBJ2-7; D unresolved. CDR1 and CDR2 (germline): SGHAT, FQNNGV. V was clipped by 3 bases and J by 2 bases, with 8 bases between them. This CDR3 spans 13 amino acids.

The chain employs TRBV18 and TRBJ2-3; possible D gene TRBD1, 5 bases. The V gene lost 2 bases and the J gene lost 0 bases, with 6 bases spanning the gap. CDR3 length: 14 amino acids. The germline gives CDR1 KGHSH, CDR2 LQKENI. The CDR3 DNA reads as TGTGCCAGCTCACCAAGGGGCAGCACAGATACGCAGTATTTT. Amino acids: CASSPRGSTDTQYF.

The chain combines TRBV4-3 with TRBJ2-3, with 10 nucleotides matching TRBD2. The V gene end was trimmed by 3 bases and the J gene end by 1 base; junction bases not matched to a gene: 10. The germline gives CDR1 LGHNA, CDR2 YSLEER. The CDR3 extends over 18 amino acids. This CDR3 is CASSHDPGLAGGTDTQYF. DNA of the CDR3: TGCGCCAGCAGCCACGACCCAGGCCTAGCGGGAGGCACAGATACGCAGTATTTT.

The chain joins TRBV4-3 to TRBJ1-2; 8 nucleotides line up with TRBD1. Germline V gives CDR1 LGHNA, CDR2 YSLEER. The CDR3 has 15 residues. V dropped 1 base and J dropped 4; count of bases not matched to a gene: 5. For the CDR3, the DNA is TGCGCCAGCAGCCAAGTAGAACAGGGGGGCTATGGCTACACCTTC. Translating it yields CASSQVEQGGYGYTF.

This rearrangement joins TRBV27 to TRBJ2-2; 9 bases line up with TRBD1. This CDR3 spans 16 amino acids. V was pared by 2 bases and J by 5 bases, with 6 bases of the junction left unmatched. CDR1 is MNHEY and CDR2 is SMNVEV in the germline V gene (reference sequence). The CDR3 reads CASSLEGQGGTGELFF. The CDR3 region has the DNA TGTGCCAGCAGTTTAGAGGGACAGGGTGGTACCGGGGAGCTGTTTTTT.

CDR3 DNA: TGTGCCAGCAGCTCAGGAAGGGCGTCGGGGATTCGGGAGACCCAGTACTTC. Amino acids: CASSSGRASGIRETQYF. The rearrangement uses TRBV7-8 and TRBJ2-5; maybe TRBD2 (5 bases). V lost 4 bases and J lost 5, with 23 bases in between. Per the germline V gene, CDR1 is SGHVS and CDR2 is FQNEAQ. The CDR3 sequence is 17 residues long. The full variable domain, rest sourced from reference TRBV7-8 and TRBJ2-5, is GAGVSQSPRYKVAKRGQDVALRCDPISGHVSLFWYQQALGQGPEFLTYFQNEAQLDKSGLPSDRFFAERPEGSVSTLKIQRTQQEDSAVYLCASSSGRASGIRETQYFGPGTRLLVL.

This sequence joins TRBV5-1 and TRBJ1-1, with 7 positions matching TRBD1. This CDR3 spans 17 amino acids. Germline V gene data show CDR1 as SGHRS and CDR2 as YFSETQ. V dropped 0 bases and J dropped 0; count of bases not matched to a gene: 8. The CDR3 nucleotides are TGCGCCAGCAGCTTGGAGGGGGCCAAACGTATGAACACTGAAGCTTTCTTT. Translated: CASSLEGAKRMNTEAFF. Full variable domain (rest looked up from reference TRBV5-1 and TRBJ1-1): KAGVTQTPRYLIKTRGQQVTLSCSPISGHRSVSWYQQTPGQGLQFLFEYFSETQRNKGNFPGRFSGRQFSNSRSEMNVSTLELGDSALYLCASSLEGAKRMNTEAFFGQGTRLTVV.

The chain combines TRBV5-4 with TRBJ2-5, with D unresolved. The CDR3 sequence is 14 residues long. The germline V gene encodes CDR1 SGHNT and CDR2 YYREEE (reference sequence). The V end was cut by 4 bases, the J end by 1 base, with 11 bases between. The CDR3 here is CASSRPTVQETQYF. CDR3 nucleotides: TGTGCCAGCAGCCGCCCCACAGTCCAAGAGACCCAGTACTTC.

The chain combines TRBV3-1 (or the pseudogene TRBV3-2) with TRBJ1-1; 8 bases map to TRBD1. The CDR3 is 12 amino acids. Germline V CDR1 and CDR2: LGHDT, YNNKEL (reference sequence). The V segment lost 5 bases and the J segment 9 bases; nucleotides outside the gene matches: 5. The DNA of the CDR3 is TGTGCCAGCAGCGAGGGACAGGACAAAGCTTTCTTT. Translated: CASSEGQDKAFF.

The count of this clone is one. The V call is TRBV6-5, the J call TRBJ1-1; TRBD1 might be the D (5 bases). The CDR3 spans 14 residues. The ends were cut back, 8 bases at V and 9 bases at J, with 22 bases in the middle. The germline CDR1 and CDR2 sequences are MNHEY and SVGAGI. The CDR3 loop reads CASGPGGSHRQAFF. CDR3 nucleotide sequence: TGTGCCAGCGGGCCCGGGGGATCACATCGACAAGCTTTCTTT.

This rearrangement joins TRBV19 to TRBJ2-3; D may be TRBD1 or TRBD2 (5 bases each). The V gene lost 0 bases and the J gene lost 8 bases, with 12 bases spanning the gap. The CDR3 loop spans 14 amino acids. Per germline, CDR1 LNHDA and CDR2 SQIVND (reference sequence). The CDR3 region has the DNA TGTGCCAGTAGTATAGATGCCCGGGACCCTACGCAGTATTTT. This encodes CASSIDARDPTQYF. Combining the CDR3 with reference TRBV19 and TRBJ2-3 gives the whole variable domain DGGITQSPKYLFRKEGQNVTLSCEQNLNHDAMYWYRQDPGQGLRLIYYSQIVNDFQKGDIAEGYSVSREKKESFPLTVTSAQKNPTAFYLCASSIDARDPTQYFGPGTRLTVL.

This clone was seen a few times. The chain is built from TRBV19 and TRBJ1-2; D is possibly TRBD1 (6 bases). This CDR3 spans 14 amino acids. The V end was cut by 8 bases, the J end by 4 bases, with 17 bases between. CDR1 LNHDA and CDR2 SQIVND come from the germline V gene (reference sequence). CDR3 sequence reads: CASGMGGYGYGYTF. CDR3 sequence (DNA): TGTGCCAGTGGGATGGGGGGCTACGGCTATGGCTACACCTTC.

The rearrangement joins TRBV6-5 to TRBJ1-1; D uncertain. Germline CDR1 reads MNHEY; CDR2 reads SVGAGI. The ends were cut back, 5 bases at V and 8 bases at J, with 9 bases in the middle. The CDR3 is 11 amino acids. Written as DNA, the CDR3 is TGTGCCAGCAGTCCGGGCACAGAAGCTTTCTTT. Encoded protein: CASSPGTEAFF.